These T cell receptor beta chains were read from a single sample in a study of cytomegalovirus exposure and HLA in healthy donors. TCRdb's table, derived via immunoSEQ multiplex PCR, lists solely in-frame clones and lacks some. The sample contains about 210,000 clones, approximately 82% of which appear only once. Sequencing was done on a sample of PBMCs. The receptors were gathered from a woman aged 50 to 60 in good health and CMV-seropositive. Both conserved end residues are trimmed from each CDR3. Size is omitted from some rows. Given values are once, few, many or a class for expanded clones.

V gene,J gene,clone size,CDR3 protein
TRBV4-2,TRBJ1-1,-,ASSLEGDRGRGTEAF
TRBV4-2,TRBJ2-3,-,ASSVTGGGSTDTQY
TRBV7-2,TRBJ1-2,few,ASSQISGSNYGYT
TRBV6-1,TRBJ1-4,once,ASSEGPEGEKLF
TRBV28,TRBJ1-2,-,ASQLDRVYGYT
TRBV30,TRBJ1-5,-,AWSRRGSNQPQH
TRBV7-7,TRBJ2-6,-,ASSLQDRSGANVLT
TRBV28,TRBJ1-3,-,ASSFPGPPDSGNTIY
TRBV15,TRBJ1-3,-,ATSRDLGLGNTIY
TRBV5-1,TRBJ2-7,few,ASSFTGEAYEQY
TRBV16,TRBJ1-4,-,ASSPREQYEKLF
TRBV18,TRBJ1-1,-,ASSPRGQGTEAF
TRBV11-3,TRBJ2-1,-,ASSPSLGRGNEQF
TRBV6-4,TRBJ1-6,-,ASSTDSGNSPLH
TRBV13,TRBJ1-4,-,ASSLEQGSSNEKLF
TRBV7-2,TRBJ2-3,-,ASSLLSRGGQY
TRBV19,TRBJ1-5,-,ASSNTGMGARIQPQH
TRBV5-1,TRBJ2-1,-,ASSPGTGSYNEQF
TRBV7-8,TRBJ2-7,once,ASSQGQGGVSYEQY
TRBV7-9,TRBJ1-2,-,ASSLVVAGDGYT
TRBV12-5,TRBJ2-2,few,ASGWGGGTNTGELF
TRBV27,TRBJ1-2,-,ASSLSTGTGFRYGYT
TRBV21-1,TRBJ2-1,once,ASSKHFHGGGFHEQF
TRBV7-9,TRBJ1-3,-,ASSRPMTGPSYSGNTIY
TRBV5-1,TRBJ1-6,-,ASSLDGSDSPLH
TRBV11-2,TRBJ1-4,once,ASSSPATGGSEKLF
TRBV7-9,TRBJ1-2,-,ASADSNLYGYT
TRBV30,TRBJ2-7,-,AWSRLWDRGDEQY
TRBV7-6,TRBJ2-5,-,ASSLAGPGAQY
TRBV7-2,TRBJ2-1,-,ASSLVRGNEQF
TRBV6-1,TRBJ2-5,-,ASGGQRDSGETQY
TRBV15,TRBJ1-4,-,ATSRDRNEKLF
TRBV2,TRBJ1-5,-,ASSGSQGLRQPQH
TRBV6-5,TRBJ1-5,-,ASSSRARLSNQPQH
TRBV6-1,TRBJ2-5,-,ASRLVGETQY
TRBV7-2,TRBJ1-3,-,ASSLNQRNTIY
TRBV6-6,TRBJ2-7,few,ASSSHGYEQY
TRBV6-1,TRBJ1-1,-,ASSDQVDTEAF
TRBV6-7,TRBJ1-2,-,ASSYRDRDGYGYT
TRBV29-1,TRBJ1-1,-,SALPGFGTAGQAF
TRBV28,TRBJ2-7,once,ASSFSETYEQY
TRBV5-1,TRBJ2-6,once,ASSLEASGANVLT
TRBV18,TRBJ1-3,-,ASSPQGQAISGNTIY
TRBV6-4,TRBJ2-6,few,ASSEGQEISGANVLT
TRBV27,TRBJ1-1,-,ASSLDRINTEAF
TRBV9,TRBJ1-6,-,ASSIQASSYNSPLH
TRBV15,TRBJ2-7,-,ATSRVPDRGSYEQY
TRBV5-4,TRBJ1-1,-,ASSLGQGGTEAF
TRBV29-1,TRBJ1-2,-,SVIRGNYGYT
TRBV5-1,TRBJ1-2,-,ASSFADPLGAGEIGYT
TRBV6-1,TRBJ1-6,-,ASSEAWGDSPLH
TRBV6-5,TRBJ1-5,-,ASTDTGLGNQPQH